The 9 T cell receptor beta chains reported below all come from one sample, sequenced in a study of early T cells in non-severe SARS-CoV-2 infection. MiXCR, run by TCRdb on the 5' RACE reads, gives a single entry per CDR3 protein. The sample contains 55,000 to 70,000 distinct CDR3 sequences, roughly 4.9% of which appear only once. Sequencing was performed on whole blood, taken at baseline. These receptors were obtained from an adult who was a healthcare worker with PCR-confirmed SARS-CoV-2 infection or an uninfected control (not recorded which). The donor label of this sample is uncertain.

The sample holds many counts of this clonotype. V and J are TRBV19 and TRBJ1-4; maybe TRBD1 (5 bases). V was clipped by 3 bases and J by 0 bases, with 8 bases between them. CDR1 and CDR2 from the germline V gene are LNHDA and SQIVND (reference sequence). This CDR3 comprises 15 residues. The CDR3, as DNA: TGTGCCAGTAGTATGGGACTCGCAACTAATGAAAAACTGTTTTTT. Amino acid sequence: CASSMGLATNEKLFF. Looking up the rest from reference TRBV19 and TRBJ1-4 gives the full variable domain: DGGITQSPKYLFRKEGQNVTLSCEQNLNHDAMYWYRQDPGQGLRLIYYSQIVNDFQKGDIAEGYSVSREKKESFPLTVTSAQKNPTAFYLCASSMGLATNEKLFFGSGTQLSVL.

The V and J genes are TRBV6-1 and TRBJ1-6, with TRBD1 as a possible D gene (5 bases). V was cut by 3 bases and J by 8 bases, with 11 bases left in between. The CDR3 runs 14 residues. In germline, CDR1 is MNHNS, CDR2 SASEGT. CDR3 in amino acids: CASSDRDQDSPLHF. Here the CDR3 DNA reads TGTGCCAGCAGTGACAGGGACCAAGATTCACCCCTCCACTTT.

This clonotype was observed many times. This chain links TRBV5-1 with TRBJ1-6; 9 bases map to TRBD1. Germline loops: CDR1 SGHRS, CDR2 YFSETQ. The CDR3 spans 16 residues. Losses at the gene ends were 3 bases for V and 7 bases for J; bases not matched to a gene: 8. CDR3 DNA: TGCGCCAGCAGCTGGGACCGGGACAGGGTCAATTCACCCCTCCACTTT. This gives the protein CASSWDRDRVNSPLHF. Variable domain in full (rest from reference TRBV5-1 and TRBJ1-6): KAGVTQTPRYLIKTRGQQVTLSCSPISGHRSVSWYQQTPGQGLQFLFEYFSETQRNKGNFPGRFSGRQFSNSRSEMNVSTLELGDSALYLCASSWDRDRVNSPLHFGNGTRLTVT.

In this sample, this clonotype turned up many times. The genes are TRBV20-1 and TRBJ1-2; tentatively, D is TRBD1 (6 bases). V was shortened by 3 bases and J by 2 bases, with 13 bases between the two germline ends. The V gene's germline CDR1 is DFQATT and CDR2 SNEGSKA (reference sequence). The CDR3 spans 14 residues. The CDR3 is CSARGTLVNYGYTF. CDR3 DNA sequence: TGCAGTGCTAGGGGGACACTAGTGAACTATGGCTACACCTTC.

The V call is TRBV19, the J call TRBJ2-2; D is undetermined. The length of the CDR3 is 11 residues. Per the germline V gene, CDR1 is LNHDA and CDR2 is SQIVND (reference sequence). Trimming cost V 5 bases and J 7 bases, with 5 bases left between them. CDR3 coding DNA: TGTGCCAGTAGTTCGGGCGGGGAGCTGTTTTTT. Protein: CASSSGGELFF. The entire variable domain, with the rest obtained from reference TRBV19 and TRBJ2-2, is as follows: DGGITQSPKYLFRKEGQNVTLSCEQNLNHDAMYWYRQDPGQGLRLIYYSQIVNDFQKGDIAEGYSVSREKKESFPLTVTSAQKNPTAFYLCASSSGGELFFGEGSRLTVL.

This clonotype was counted only a few times. The chain uses TRBV18 and TRBJ1-1; D gene uncertain. The germline V gene has CDR1 KGHSH and CDR2 LQKENI. The V gene lost 3 bases and the J gene lost 2 bases, with 13 bases spanning the gap. CDR3 length: 15 amino acids. CDR3 in amino acids: CASSPTSGRNTEAFF. The DNA for the CDR3 is TGTGCCAGCTCACCCACATCAGGCCGTAACACTGAAGCTTTCTTT.

This clonotype showed up many times. This chain connects TRBV11-2 to TRBJ2-7, with D possibly being TRBD2 (5 bases). Germline assignment: CDR1 SGHAT and CDR2 FQNNGV. V was trimmed by 1 base and J by 2 bases, leaving 12 bases between them. The CDR3 spans 15 residues. The CDR3 coding sequence is TGTGCCAGCAGCTTAGGAGGGCTTTGGGCCTACGAGCAGTACTTC. Translated: CASSLGGLWAYEQYF.

In its sample, this clonotype was seen many times. The chain employs TRBV11-2 and TRBJ2-5, with D maybe TRBD2 (6 bases). The length of the CDR3 is 15 residues. V shed 5 bases and J shed 4 bases, with 17 bases lying between them. Per germline, CDR1 SGHAT and CDR2 FQNNGV. The CDR3 bases are TGTGCCAGCAGCACCGGTAGACGACTAGGAGAGACCCAGTACTTC. Translating it yields CASSTGRRLGETQYF.

This clonotype was counted a few times. The genes are TRBV24-1 and TRBJ1-1, with D possibly being TRBD1 (5 bases). V lost 5 bases and J lost 1, with 7 bases in between. CDR3 size: 13 residues. Germline values: CDR1 KGHDR, CDR2 SFDVKD. In DNA form, the CDR3 reads TGTGCCACCAGTGCAGGGACGAACACTGAAGCTTTCTTT. Amino acids: CATSAGTNTEAFF.